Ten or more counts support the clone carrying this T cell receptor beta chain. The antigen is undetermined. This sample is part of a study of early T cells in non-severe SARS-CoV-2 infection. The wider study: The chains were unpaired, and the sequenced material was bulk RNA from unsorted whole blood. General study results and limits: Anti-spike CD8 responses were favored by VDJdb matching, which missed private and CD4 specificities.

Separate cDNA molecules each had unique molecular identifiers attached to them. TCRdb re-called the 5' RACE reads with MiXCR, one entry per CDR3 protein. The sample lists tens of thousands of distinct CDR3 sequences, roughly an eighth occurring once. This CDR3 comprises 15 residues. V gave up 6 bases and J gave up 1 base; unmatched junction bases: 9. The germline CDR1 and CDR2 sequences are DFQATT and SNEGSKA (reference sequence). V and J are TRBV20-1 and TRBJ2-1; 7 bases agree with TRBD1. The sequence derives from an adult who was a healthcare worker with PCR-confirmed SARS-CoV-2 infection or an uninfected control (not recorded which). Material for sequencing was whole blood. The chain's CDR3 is CSAAPPGQSYNEQFF. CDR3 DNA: TGCAGTGCGGCCCCTCCGGGACAGTCCTACAATGAGCAGTTCTTC.